This T cell receptor (beta chain) was identified during a study of identical twins. Findings of the study overall: Out-of-frame alpha sequences that twins shared showed excess low generation probability. The abundant beta clonotypes from cord blood had fewer insertions, and memory repertoires had none of this.

TCRdb re-called the 5' RACE reads through MiXCR, storing one row per CDR3 protein. Here the sample spans 450,000 or so distinct CDR3 sequences, less than 25% being singletons. Germline CDR1 and CDR2: DFQATT and SNEGSKA (reference sequence). With 5 bases clipped from V and 4 bases from J, the junction kept 4 bases outside the gene matches. CDR3 length equals 13 residues. A remark on this clonotype: Its cognate antigen is unknown.

A further study also used this sample, focusing on T cells expressing NK-cell markers. As that study records: The study found dominant NKG2C+ clonotypes at 1.0-7.0% of CD8+ T cells in several donors.

This receptor was identified in a woman aged 18-29 years in good health. The sequencing sample was made of CD4+ T cells sorted from blood. The chain employs TRBV20-1 and TRBJ2-5, with 10 bases identical to TRBD2. The DNA for the CDR3 is TGCAGTGCTGAAATAGCGGGGGGAGAGACCCAGTACTTC. This gives the protein CSAEIAGGETQYF.